One sample yielded the 32 T cell receptor beta chains listed below, sequenced in a study of CD8 T cells in Susac syndrome. RNA in amounts of roughly 0.5 to 1 ug was reverse transcribed with random hexamers. TCRdb reprocessed the immunoSEQ multiplex PCR reads with MiXCR, giving one entry per CDR3 protein. The repertoire has about 73,000 distinct CDR3 sequences, approximately 94% of them found once; the top ten carry roughly 0.42%. The sequencing sample was made of CD8+ T cells from PBMCs. The receptors derive from a human donor with multiple sclerosis.

V and J are TRBV25-1 and TRBJ1-2; 7 bases are a match to TRBD1. The CDR3 has 16 residues. Germline trimming cut 3 bases from V and 4 bases from J; bases unmatched to any gene: 11. The V gene's germline CDR1 is MGHDK and CDR2 SYGVNS. Here the CDR3 reads CASSDQGGQFFYGYTF. The CDR3 DNA reads as TGTGCCAGCAGTGACCAGGGGGGACAGTTTTTCTATGGCTACACCTTC.

This chain uses TRBV3-1 with TRBJ2-2, with TRBD2 matching over 10 bases. V was pared by 5 bases and J by 5 bases, with 11 bases of the junction left unmatched. CDR3 length: 17 amino acids. Germline V lookup: CDR1 LGHDT, CDR2 YNNKEL (reference sequence). This CDR3 is CASSLGGLAEGTGELFF. CDR3 sequence (DNA): TGTGCCAGCAGCTTGGGCGGACTAGCGGAGGGAACCGGGGAGCTGTTTTTT.

The chain employs TRBV18 and TRBJ1-1; D gene uncertain. Per the germline V gene, CDR1 is KGHSH and CDR2 is LQKENI. The V end lost 2 bases, the J end lost 2 bases, and 6 bases lay between the germline ends. This CDR3 is 13 amino acids long. The chain's CDR3 is CASSPVGNTEAFF. CDR3 nucleotide sequence: TGTGCCAGCTCACCAGTGGGTAACACTGAAGCTTTCTTT.

Only one count was recorded for this clonotype. The chain joins TRBV3-1 to TRBJ2-1; 7 bases align to TRBD1. From germline, CDR1 is LGHDT and CDR2 YNNKEL (reference sequence). The CDR3 sequence is 15 residues long. Trimming took 9 bases from V and 5 from J; bases not matched to a gene: 13. Here the CDR3 DNA reads TGTGCCAGTTCCGAAGGGGGACAGTGGGACAATGAGCAGTTCTTC. It yields the protein CASSEGGQWDNEQFF.

The chain combines TRBV10-3 with TRBJ1-5; possible D gene TRBD1, 5 bases. Trimming took 3 bases from V and 6 from J, leaving 12 bases between them. CDR3 length equals 14 residues. CDR1 is ENHRY, CDR2 SYGVKD, per germline. CDR3 loop: CAISESREGQPQHF. The CDR3 DNA sequence: TGTGCCATCAGTGAATCCAGGGAAGGTCAGCCCCAGCATTTT.

The chain is built from TRBV6-1 and TRBJ2-7; D unclear. The CDR3 covers 15 residues. CDR1 and CDR2 (germline): MNHNS, SASEGT. V dropped 2 bases and J dropped 3 bases, with 14 bases sitting between them. CDR3 DNA: TGTGCCAGCAGTGAAACTCAACTTACTTACTACGAGCAGTACTTC. Protein sequence: CASSETQLTYYEQYF.

V is TRBV13 and J is TRBJ2-5; D ambiguous. V was shortened by 5 bases and J by 2 bases, with 12 bases between the two germline ends. Germline V lookup: CDR1 PRHDT, CDR2 FYEKMQ (reference sequence). This CDR3 spans 14 amino acids. The CDR3 nucleotides are TGTGCCAGCAGCCGCGAGTCCGGACAAGAGACCCAGTACTTC. Its translation: CASSRESGQETQYF.

The chain joins TRBV4-3 to TRBJ2-2; D is possibly TRBD1 (6 bases). Trimming pared 0 bases from V and 4 bases from J, leaving 9 bases between. Germline V CDR1 and CDR2: LGHNA, YSLEER. The CDR3 length is 15 residues. The CDR3 is CASSQEVRGTGELFF. In DNA form, the CDR3 reads TGCGCCAGCAGCCAAGAGGTCAGGGGCACCGGGGAGCTGTTTTTT.

The chain combines TRBV7-9 with TRBJ2-3, with D perhaps matching TRBD1 or TRBD2 (5 bases each). Germline V lookup: CDR1 SEHNR, CDR2 FQNEAQ (reference sequence). Trimming took off 5 bases at V and 6 bases at J, with 12 bases between the two ends. This CDR3 is 13 amino acids long. The CDR3 loop reads CASSRGDSDTQYF. The CDR3 nucleotides are TGTGCCAGCAGCAGAGGGGATAGCGATACGCAGTATTTT.

The chain has TRBV7-9 and TRBJ2-2, with TRBD2 as a possible D gene (5 bases). This CDR3 comprises 14 residues. Germline lookup yields CDR1 SEHNR and CDR2 FQNEAQ (reference sequence). The ends were cut back, 5 bases at V and 7 bases at J, with 14 bases in the middle. CDR3 nucleotides: TGTGCCAGCAGCCGGCCCTTGGAGGACGGGGAGCTGTTTTTT. Translated: CASSRPLEDGELFF.

The rearrangement joins TRBV6-2 or TRBV6-3 to TRBJ2-1, with TRBD2 matching over 10 bases. The germline CDR1 and CDR2 sequences are MNHEY and SVGEGT. The CDR3 runs to 15 residues. The V and J ends lost 0 bases and 5 bases, in that order; junction bases with no gene match: 1. In nucleotides, the CDR3 is TGTGCCAGCAGTTACTCCCTAGCGGGAGACAATGAGCAGTTCTTC. Translation: CASSYSLAGDNEQFF.

This chain connects TRBV19 to TRBJ2-3; no clear D. With 8 bases removed from V and 0 bases from J, the gap between germline ends came to 15 bases. Germline V lookup: CDR1 LNHDA, CDR2 SQIVND (reference sequence). The CDR3 sequence is 15 residues long. The CDR3 sequence is CASRKVGTSTDTQYF. The CDR3 nucleotides are TGTGCCAGTCGTAAAGTCGGCACTAGCACAGATACGCAGTATTTT.

J is TRBJ2-1 and V is TRBV27; D remains ambiguous. CDR1 and CDR2 (germline): MNHEY, SMNVEV (reference sequence). The CDR3 runs 14 residues. V gave up 3 bases and J gave up 6 bases, with 12 bases separating them. For the CDR3, the DNA is TGTGCCAGCAGTTTTCTTCTATCGGGCAATGAGCAGTTCTTC. Translation gives CASSFLLSGNEQFF.

The J gene is TRBJ1-1, the V gene TRBV27; 7 nucleotides match TRBD1. CDR1 is MNHEY, CDR2 SMNVEV, per germline (reference sequence). V shed 6 bases and J 10 bases; nucleotides not matched to a gene: 11. This CDR3 contains 13 residues. CDR3: CASSLGQASRAFF. CDR3 nucleotides: TGTGCCAGCAGCCTCGGACAGGCGAGTCGAGCTTTCTTT.

The chain uses TRBV25-1 and TRBJ2-2; TRBD2 aligns across 9 bases. The CDR3 spans 15 residues. The germline gives CDR1 MGHDK, CDR2 SYGVNS. J gave up 8 bases and V 7 bases, and 11 bases lay outside the gene matches. CDR3 loop: CASTSSGMAPGELFF. The CDR3 DNA reads as TGTGCCAGCACCTCTAGCGGGATGGCCCCTGGGGAGCTGTTTTTT.

This clonotype occurred once. The chain combines TRBV15 with TRBJ1-2, with D perhaps matching TRBD1 (5 bases). CDR3 size: 16 residues. V was cut by 1 base and J by 5 bases, with 17 bases left in between. Germline CDR1 reads LNHNV; CDR2 reads YYDKDF (reference sequence). The CDR3 sequence: CATSRVGDARAYGYTF. As DNA, the CDR3 is TGTGCCACCAGCAGAGTCGGGGACGCACGCGCATATGGCTACACCTTC.

The CDR3 DNA follows: TGTGCCAGCAGCTCTACCATCCCCGGCGAATCTCTCGCGTATTTT. This encodes CASSSTIPGESLAYF. This sequence joins TRBV7-9 and TRBJ2-3; D unresolved. The CDR3 loop spans 15 amino acids. Germline V CDR1 and CDR2: SEHNR, FQNEAQ (reference sequence). The V gene lost 4 bases and the J gene lost 14 bases, with 25 bases spanning the gap.

The chain links TRBV27 to TRBJ1-1; D ambiguous. From germline, CDR1 is MNHEY and CDR2 SMNVEV (reference sequence). V dropped 8 bases and J dropped 1 base, with 11 bases sitting between them. This CDR3 comprises 13 residues. In nucleotides, the CDR3 is TGTGCCAGCGGGATTGGACGGAACACTGAAGCTTTCTTT. Translation: CASGIGRNTEAFF.

The chain links TRBV4-3 to TRBJ1-4; maybe TRBD1 (6 bases). The V gene's germline CDR1 is LGHNA and CDR2 YSLEER. V was trimmed by 0 bases and J by 2 bases, leaving 10 bases between them. This CDR3 comprises 16 residues. In DNA, the CDR3 is TGCGCCAGCAGCCAAGAACAGGGTTTGACTAATGAAAAACTGTTTTTT. It encodes CASSQEQGLTNEKLFF.

V is TRBV6-1 and J is TRBJ1-2; no clear D gene. Germline V gene sequence: CDR1 MNHNS, CDR2 SASEGT. Between the trimmed V and J ends, which lost 3 bases and 4 bases, there was a span of 12 bases. The CDR3 runs to 14 residues. The CDR3 sequence: CASSESKRGYGYTF. Written as DNA, the CDR3 is TGTGCCAGCAGTGAGTCAAAACGAGGCTATGGCTACACCTTC.

The J gene is TRBJ2-7, the V gene TRBV9, with D perhaps matching TRBD2 (6 bases). The V gene's germline CDR1 is SGDLS and CDR2 YYNGEE. The CDR3 extends over 13 amino acids. V was clipped by 0 bases and J by 5 bases, with 9 bases between them. CDR3 coding DNA: TGTGCCAGCAGCGTAGCTGGGGGGAACGAGCAGTACTTC. It yields the protein CASSVAGGNEQYF. Variable domain in full (rest from reference TRBV9 and TRBJ2-7): DSGVTQTPKHLITATGQRVTLRCSPRSGDLSVYWYQQSLDQGLQFLIQYYNGEERAKGNILERFSAQQFPDLHSELNLSSLELGDSALYFCASSVAGGNEQYFGPGTRLTVT.

V and J are TRBV19 and TRBJ2-3; 8 bases agree with TRBD2. The germline gives CDR1 LNHDA, CDR2 SQIVND (reference sequence). The CDR3 contains 16 residues. Unmatched junction bases numbered 9, after V lost 3 bases and J lost 4 bases. The CDR3 here is CASSIYPSGGSDTQYF. As DNA, the CDR3 is TGTGCCAGTAGTATCTATCCCAGCGGGGGCTCAGATACGCAGTATTTT.

This clonotype was seen just once. This chain joins TRBV30 and TRBJ2-7; 8 nucleotides align to TRBD1. The CDR3 totals 13 residues. The V gene end was trimmed by 2 bases and the J gene end by 6 bases; junction bases not matched to a gene: 6. Germline V gene data show CDR1 as GTSNPN and CDR2 as SVGIG (reference sequence). CDR3 sequence: CAWSRTGLGEQYF. The CDR3 region has the DNA TGTGCCTGGAGTCGGACAGGGTTGGGCGAGCAGTACTTC.

This clonotype has only a few counts. This rearrangement joins TRBV6-6 to TRBJ1-1; weak D call: TRBD1 (5 bases). V was shortened by 5 bases and J by 6 bases, with 10 bases between the two germline ends. This CDR3 has 12 residues. Germline V CDR1 and CDR2: MNHNY, SVGAGI (reference sequence). DNA for the CDR3: TGTGCCAGCAGTCAGGGCGCGTCTGAAGCTTTCTTT. Its protein product is CASSQGASEAFF.

This chain's CDR3 is CASSLVGNQETQYF. In DNA form, the CDR3 reads TGTGCCAGCAGCTTAGTAGGGAACCAAGAGACCCAGTACTTC. The chain carries TRBV7-9 and TRBJ2-5, with no clear D. Germline CDR1 is SEHNR and CDR2 is FQNEAQ (reference sequence). This CDR3 contains 14 residues. V lost 1 base, J lost 0 bases, and 6 bases lay in between.

The chain recombines TRBV7-9 with TRBJ2-2; D gene uncertain. This CDR3 is 16 amino acids long. Between the trimmed V and J ends, which lost 5 bases and 6 bases, there was a span of 19 bases. From germline, CDR1 is SEHNR and CDR2 FQNEAQ (reference sequence). The CDR3 DNA reads as TGTGCCAGCAGCCCTCTGGACGGGCAGTTGGCCGGGGAGCTGTTTTTT. As protein: CASSPLDGQLAGELFF.

The V gene is TRBV5-6, the J gene TRBJ2-7, with D perhaps being TRBD1 or TRBD2 (6 bases each). In germline, CDR1 is SGHDT, CDR2 YYEEEE. This CDR3 has 13 amino acids. V was clipped by 4 bases and J by 6 bases, with 14 bases between them. CDR3 protein: CASSGGGGIEQYF. The CDR3 DNA reads TGTGCCAGCAGCGGAGGGGGAGGAATCGAGCAGTACTTC.

The CDR3 DNA is TGTGCCACCAGCAGAGACAGGGGGCCTCGGGACGAGCAGTACTTC. Translated: CATSRDRGPRDEQYF. The V call is TRBV15, the J call TRBJ2-7; 8 positions match TRBD1. V was clipped by 0 bases and J by 5 bases; unmatched bases: 6. There are 15 residues in the CDR3. CDR1 is LNHNV, CDR2 YYDKDF, per germline (reference sequence). Using reference TRBV15 and TRBJ2-7 for the parts outside the CDR3, the full variable domain is DAMVIQNPRYQVTQFGKPVTLSCSQTLNHNVMYWYQQKSSQAPKLLFHYYDKDFNNEADTPDNFQSRRPNTSFCFLDIRSPGLGDTAMYLCATSRDRGPRDEQYFGPGTRLTVT.

J is TRBJ2-7 and V is TRBV5-6; tentative D call: TRBD1 (6 bases). This CDR3 has 14 amino acids. Germline CDR1 reads SGHDT; CDR2 reads YYEEEE. V was trimmed by 8 bases and J by 6 bases, leaving 21 bases between them. The CDR3, as DNA: TGTGCCAGTAACAAGAGGACAGTCCCCACCGAGCAGTACTTC. Its protein product is CASNKRTVPTEQYF.

V is TRBV27 and J is TRBJ1-2; TRBD1 aligns across 11 bases. The CDR3 has 15 amino acids. V lost 5 bases to trimming and J lost 7 bases; unmatched junction nucleotides: 9. In germline, CDR1 is MNHEY, CDR2 SMNVEV (reference sequence). The CDR3 DNA follows: TGTGCCAGCAGTCCCCCGGACAGGGGGCATAGTGGCTACACCTTC. The encoded protein is CASSPPDRGHSGYTF.

This chain links TRBV6-5 with TRBJ2-7; 7 nucleotides match TRBD2. The CDR3 loop spans 12 amino acids. Germline loops: CDR1 MNHEY, CDR2 SVGAGI. Trimming at V came to 3 bases and at J to 6 bases, leaving 2 bases not matched to a gene. CDR3 bases: TGTGCCAGCAGTTATTGGGGGGGCGAGCAGTACTTC. This codes for CASSYWGGEQYF.

This clonotype was found once. V and J are TRBV3-1 and TRBJ2-6; possibly TRBD1 for D (6 bases). CDR3 length: 16 amino acids. Germline CDR1 reads LGHDT; CDR2 reads YNNKEL (reference sequence). With 6 bases removed from V and 0 bases from J, the gap between germline ends came to 12 bases. CDR3 sequence reads: CASRPDRASGANVLTF. The CDR3 DNA is TGTGCCAGCAGACCGGACAGAGCCTCTGGGGCCAACGTCCTGACTTTC.